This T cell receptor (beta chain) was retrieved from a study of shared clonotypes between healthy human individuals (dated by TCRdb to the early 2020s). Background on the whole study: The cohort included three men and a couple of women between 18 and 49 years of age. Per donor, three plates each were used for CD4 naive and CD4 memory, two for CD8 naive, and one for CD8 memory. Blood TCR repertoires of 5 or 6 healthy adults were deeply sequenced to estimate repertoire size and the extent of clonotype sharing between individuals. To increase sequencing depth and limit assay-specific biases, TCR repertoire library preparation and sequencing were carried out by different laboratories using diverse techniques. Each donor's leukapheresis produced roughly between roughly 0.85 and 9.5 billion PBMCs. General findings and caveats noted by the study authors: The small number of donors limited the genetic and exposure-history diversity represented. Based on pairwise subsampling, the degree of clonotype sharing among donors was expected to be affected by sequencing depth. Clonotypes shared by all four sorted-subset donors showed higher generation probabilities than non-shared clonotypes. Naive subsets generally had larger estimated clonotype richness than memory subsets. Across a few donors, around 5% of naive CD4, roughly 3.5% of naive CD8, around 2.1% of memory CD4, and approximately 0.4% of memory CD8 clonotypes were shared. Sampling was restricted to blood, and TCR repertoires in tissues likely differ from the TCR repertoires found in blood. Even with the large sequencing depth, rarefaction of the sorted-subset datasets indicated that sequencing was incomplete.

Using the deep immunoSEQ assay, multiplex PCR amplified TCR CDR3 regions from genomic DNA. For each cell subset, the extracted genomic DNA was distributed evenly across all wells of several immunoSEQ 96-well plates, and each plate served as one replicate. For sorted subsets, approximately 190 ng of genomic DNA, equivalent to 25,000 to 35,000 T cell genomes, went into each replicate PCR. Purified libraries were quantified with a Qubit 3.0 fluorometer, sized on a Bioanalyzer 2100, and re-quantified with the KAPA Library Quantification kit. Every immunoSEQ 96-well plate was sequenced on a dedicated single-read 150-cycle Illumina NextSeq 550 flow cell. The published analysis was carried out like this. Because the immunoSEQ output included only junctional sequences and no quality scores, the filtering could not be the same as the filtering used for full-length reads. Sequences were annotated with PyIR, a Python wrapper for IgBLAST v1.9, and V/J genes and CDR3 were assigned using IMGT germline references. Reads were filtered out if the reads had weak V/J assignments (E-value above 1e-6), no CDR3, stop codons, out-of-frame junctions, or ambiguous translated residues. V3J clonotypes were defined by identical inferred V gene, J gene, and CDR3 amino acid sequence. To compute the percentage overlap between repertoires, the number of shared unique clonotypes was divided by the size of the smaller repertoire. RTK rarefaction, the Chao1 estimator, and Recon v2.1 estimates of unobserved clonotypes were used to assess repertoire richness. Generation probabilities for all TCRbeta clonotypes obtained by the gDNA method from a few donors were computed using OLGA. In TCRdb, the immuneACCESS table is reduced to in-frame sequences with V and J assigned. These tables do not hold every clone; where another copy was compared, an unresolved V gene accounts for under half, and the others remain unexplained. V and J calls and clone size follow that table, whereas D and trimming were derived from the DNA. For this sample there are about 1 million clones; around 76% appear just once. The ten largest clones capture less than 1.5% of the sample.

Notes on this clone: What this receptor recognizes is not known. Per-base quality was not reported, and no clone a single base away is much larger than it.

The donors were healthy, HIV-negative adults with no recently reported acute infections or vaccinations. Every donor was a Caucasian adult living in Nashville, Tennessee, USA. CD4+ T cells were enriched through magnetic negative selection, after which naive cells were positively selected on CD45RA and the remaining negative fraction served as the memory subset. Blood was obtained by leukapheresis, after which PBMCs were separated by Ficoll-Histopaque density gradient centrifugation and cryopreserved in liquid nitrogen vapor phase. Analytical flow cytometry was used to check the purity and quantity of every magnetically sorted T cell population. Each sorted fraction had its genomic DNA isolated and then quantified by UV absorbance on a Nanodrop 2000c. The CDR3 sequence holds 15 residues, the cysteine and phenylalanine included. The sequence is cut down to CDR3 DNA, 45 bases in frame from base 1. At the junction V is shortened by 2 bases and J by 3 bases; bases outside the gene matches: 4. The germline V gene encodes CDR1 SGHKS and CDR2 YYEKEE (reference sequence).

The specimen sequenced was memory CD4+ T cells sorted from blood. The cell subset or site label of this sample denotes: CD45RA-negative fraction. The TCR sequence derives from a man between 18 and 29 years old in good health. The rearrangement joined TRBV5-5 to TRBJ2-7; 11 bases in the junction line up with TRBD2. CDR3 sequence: CASSFLAGGFYEQYF. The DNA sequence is TGTGCCAGCAGCTTCTTAGCGGGAGGGTTCTACGAGCAGTACTTC. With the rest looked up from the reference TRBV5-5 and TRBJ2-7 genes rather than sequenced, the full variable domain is DAGVTQSPTHLIKTRGQQVTLRCSPISGHKSVSWYQQVLGQGPQFIFQYYEKEERGRGNFPDRFSARQFPNYSSELNVNALLLGDSALYLCASSFLAGGFYEQYFGPGTRLTVT.